The 27 T cell receptor beta chains below all came from one sample that was sequenced in a study of immune heterogeneity within non-small cell lung tumors. Template was bulk tumor genomic DNA, around 600 ng per sample. Several biopsies per primary tumor were taken during surgery, spaced as far apart as possible. Undergoing curative surgery were patients whose non-small cell lung cancer was untreated and newly diagnosed. Multiplex PCR was performed with 32 V and 13 J primers, and it amplified TCR beta CDR3. In TCRdb, the multiplex PCR reads were re-called with MiXCR into one record per CDR3 protein. The sample records more than 9,000 distinct CDR3 sequences, roughly 30% being singletons. The source material was lung tumor tissue. Receptors were obtained from a woman aged 45-65 years with non-small cell lung cancer.

A remark on this clonotype: This may be a read error: a much more frequent sequence differs by one nucleotide. The CDR3 region has the DNA TGTGCCAGCAGCTTTACGGCAGTAGGTACCTACGAGCAGTACTTC. It encodes CASSFTAVGTYEQYF. The chain links TRBV5-6 to TRBJ2-7; D unclear. The CDR3 runs 15 residues. V lost 2 bases and J lost 2, with 14 bases in between. Germline CDR1 SGHDT, CDR2 YYEEEE.

This clonotype was observed many times. The chain combines TRBV20-1 with TRBJ2-7; TRBD2 might be the D (5 bases). V was pared by 1 base and J by 3 bases, with 13 bases between. CDR1 DFQATT and CDR2 SNEGSKA come from the germline V gene (reference sequence). The CDR3 length is 14 residues. The CDR3 DNA follows: TGCAGTGCTAGAGGTCGAGGGAGCAACTACGAGCAGTACTTC. This codes for CSARGRGSNYEQYF.

This sequence joins TRBV6-1 and TRBJ2-7, with 9 bases that match TRBD1. With 5 bases clipped from V and 1 base from J, the junction kept 3 bases outside the gene matches. The CDR3 spans 14 residues. Germline V gene lookup returns CDR1 MNHNS and CDR2 SASEGT. The CDR3 sequence: CASSTGTGSYEQYF. The CDR3 DNA reads as TGTGCCAGCAGTACCGGGACAGGGTCCTACGAGCAGTACTTC.

This clonotype was detected only a few times. Just one base apart from a much larger clone, this may be a read error. The conserved phenylalanine or tryptophan is not found at the CDR3 terminus, so this likely reflects a read error. The rearrangement uses TRBV5-8 and TRBJ1-4, with TRBD1 identical over 7 bases. This CDR3 is built from 16 residues. Germline V gene data show CDR1 as SGHTS and CDR2 as YDEGEE. The ends lost 3 bases at V and 0 bases at J; junction bases unmatched: 5. The CDR3, as DNA: TGTGCCAGCAGCTCATCTACAGGGGCAACTAATGAAAAACTGTTTTTG. Amino acids: CASSSSTGATNEKLFL.

In this sample, this clonotype turned up many times. This rearrangement joins TRBV6-1 to TRBJ1-6; the D gene is possibly TRBD1 (5 bases). Trimming took off 5 bases at V and 0 bases at J, with 20 bases between the two ends. CDR1 is MNHNS and CDR2 is SASEGT in the germline V gene. The CDR3 is 19 amino acids. CDR3 protein: CASSPTGTGSSSYNSPLHF. For the CDR3, the DNA is TGTGCCAGCAGTCCGACCGGGACCGGCTCAAGCTCCTATAATTCACCCCTCCACTTT.

Points on this clonotype: With a much larger clone just one base away, this may be a read error. The rearrangement uses TRBV28 and TRBJ1-2, with 10 bases that match TRBD1. The length of the CDR3 is 14 residues. CDR1 is MDHEN and CDR2 is SYDVKM in the germline V gene. CDR3 nucleotides: TGTGCCAGCAGCCCCGGGACAGGGGTCTATGGCCACACCTTC. Protein sequence: CASSPGTGVYGHTF.

There are a few counts of this clonotype. The chain recombines TRBV5-1 with TRBJ2-3; D may be TRBD1 (5 bases). Germline V gene lookup returns CDR1 SGHRS and CDR2 YFSETQ. The CDR3 sequence is 16 residues long. V lost 1 base and J lost 0, with 12 bases in between. The CDR3, as DNA: TGCGCCAGCAGCTTGCCAGGGCCGAAGAGCACAGATACGCAGTATTTT. Protein product: CASSLPGPKSTDTQYF.

This clonotype occurred many times. The CDR3 region is CASRPPAPNTEAFF. The CDR3 nucleotides read TGTGCCAGCAGACCGCCCGCCCCGAACACTGAAGCTTTCTTT. J is TRBJ1-1 and V is TRBV12-3 or TRBV12-4, with unresolved D. This CDR3 has 14 residues. V lost 6 bases and J 1 base, leaving 12 bases between the germline ends.

By frequency in the sample, this clonotype is medium-sized. The J gene is TRBJ2-1, the V gene TRBV9; D remains ambiguous. With 4 bases removed from V and 6 bases from J, the gap between germline ends came to 20 bases. The germline CDR1 and CDR2 sequences are SGDLS and YYNGEE. The CDR3 covers 16 residues. CDR3 DNA sequence: TGTGCCAGCAGCAGGTACGAGCTTTTAACCCCCAATGAGCAGTTCTTC. Its protein product is CASSRYELLTPNEQFF.

This clonotype was seen a handful of times. The CDR3 bases are TGTGCCAGCAGCCCGGGGGTGGGGAGCTACAATGAGCAGTTCTTC. It codes for CASSPGVGSYNEQFF. The chain is built from TRBV9 and TRBJ2-1, with TRBD2 as a possible D gene (6 bases). The CDR3 is 15 amino acids. Trimming removed 4 bases from V and 3 bases from J, with 14 bases in between. Germline assignment: CDR1 SGDLS and CDR2 YYNGEE.

This clonotype is labeled as medium-sized. The rearrangement uses TRBV5-1 and TRBJ1-5; 9 bases map to TRBD1. From germline, CDR1 is SGHRS and CDR2 YFSETQ. The trim removed 3 bases at V and 4 bases at J, leaving 5 bases unmatched. The CDR3 spans 15 residues. The CDR3 DNA is TGCGCCAGCAGCTACTCCGGGACAGGGAATCAGCCCCAGCATTTT. Encoded protein: CASSYSGTGNQPQHF.

This clonotype is labeled as medium-sized. The gene calls are TRBV14 and TRBJ2-1, with TRBD2 identical over 7 bases. From germline, CDR1 is SGHDN and CDR2 FVKESK. This CDR3 spans 17 amino acids. Trimming removed 0 bases from V and 2 bases from J; junction bases left unmatched: 7. CDR3 in DNA: TGTGCCAGCAGCCAAGATTGGGACTACCGCACCTACAATGAGCAGTTCTTC. It yields the protein CASSQDWDYRTYNEQFF.

As for this clonotype: A read error is possible here, since a much larger clone lies one base away. CDR3 coding DNA: TGCGCCAGGAGCTTGGGTAATGGCTACACCTTC. It specifies CARSLGNGYTF. The chain recombines TRBV5-1 with TRBJ1-2, with D uncertain. The CDR3 contains 11 residues. Germline V gene sequence: CDR1 SGHRS, CDR2 YFSETQ. The variable domain in full, with the rest retrieved from reference TRBV5-1 and TRBJ1-2, is KAGVTQTPRYLIKTRGQQVTLSCSPISGHRSVSWYQQTPGQGLQFLFEYFSETQRNKGNFPGRFSGRQFSNSRSEMNVSTLELGDSALYLCARSLGNGYTFGSGTRLTVV.

The genes are TRBV28 and TRBJ2-7; no definite D call. The V gene lost 6 bases and the J gene lost 2 bases, with 17 bases spanning the gap. CDR3 length equals 15 residues. Germline assignment: CDR1 MDHEN and CDR2 SYDVKM. Here the CDR3 DNA reads TGTGCCAGCAGCCCCCTAACTAACCGAGCCTACGAGCAGTACTTC. Translation: CASSPLTNRAYEQYF. Filled out from reference TRBV28 and TRBJ2-7, the complete variable domain reads DVKVTQSSRYLVKRTGEKVFLECVQDMDHENMFWYRQDPGLGLRLIYFSYDVKMKEKGDIPEGYSVSREKKERFSLILESASTNQTSMYLCASSPLTNRAYEQYFGPGTRLTVT.

The rearrangement links TRBV6-1 to TRBJ2-2; D call uncertain. Germline CDR1 is MNHNS and CDR2 is SASEGT. This CDR3 region has 12 residues. CDR3 protein: CVSRRVTGELFF. The DNA of the CDR3 is TGTGTATCTCGAAGGGTCACCGGGGAGCTGTTTTTT.

By sample fraction, this clonotype is medium-sized. V is TRBV3-1 and J is TRBJ2-7; D is possibly TRBD2 (5 bases). CDR3 size: 12 residues. The V end was cut by 1 base, the J end by 5 bases, with 6 bases between. Germline V gene lookup returns CDR1 LGHDT and CDR2 YNNKEL (reference sequence). CDR3 protein: CASSQASNEQYF. CDR3 DNA sequence: TGTGCCAGCAGCCAAGCTAGCAACGAGCAGTACTTC.

This chain connects TRBV27 to TRBJ2-6, with unresolved D. V was clipped by 5 bases and J by 0 bases, with 8 bases between them. CDR1 and CDR2 (germline): MNHEY, SMNVEV (reference sequence). CDR3 length: 15 amino acids. The DNA for the CDR3 is TGTGCCAGCAGTCCCTGGAACTCTGGGGCCAACGTCCTGACTTTC. This translates into CASSPWNSGANVLTF.

This clonotype showed up just a few times. The CDR3 DNA sequence: TGTGCCAGCAATTCGGAAAACACAGATACGCAGTATTTT. Protein sequence: CASNSENTDTQYF. The chain is built from TRBV3-1 and TRBJ2-3, with D hard to call. CDR3 length equals 13 residues. Trimming cost V 7 bases and J 2 bases, with 10 bases left between them. Germline CDR1 reads LGHDT; CDR2 reads YNNKEL (reference sequence).

This chain uses TRBV9 with TRBJ2-3; TRBD1 is a possible D gene (6 bases). The V end was cut by 4 bases, the J end by 2 bases, with 14 bases between. This CDR3 comprises 15 residues. CDR1 and CDR2 (germline): SGDLS, YYNGEE. This CDR3 is CASSREGVITDTQYF. The CDR3 nucleotides are TGTGCCAGCAGCCGAGAGGGGGTGATCACAGATACGCAGTATTTT.

A remark on this clonotype: Relative to the germline gene, one junction end is altered; a read error may explain this. The chain employs TRBV11-1 and TRBJ2-5; D unresolved. The CDR3 covers 13 residues. Germline-derived CDR1 and CDR2 are SGHAT and FQDESV (reference sequence). CDR3 nucleotides: TGCGCCAGCAGCCCCAGATGGCGAGAGACCCAGTACTTC. This codes for CASSPRWRETQYF.

The sample holds many counts of this clonotype. The chain uses TRBV11-2 and TRBJ2-7; D possibly uses TRBD1 or TRBD2 (5 bases each). This CDR3 spans 16 amino acids. Germline CDR1 is SGHAT and CDR2 is FQNNGV. V dropped 0 bases and J dropped 0 bases, with 12 bases sitting between them. The CDR3 DNA reads as TGTGCCAGCAGCTTAGAGTGGGCAGGGAGCTCCTACGAGCAGTACTTC. This sequence encodes CASSLEWAGSSYEQYF. The full variable domain, completed using reference TRBV11-2 and TRBJ2-7, is EAGVAQSPRYKIIEKRQSVAFWCNPISGHATLYWYQQILGQGPKLLIQFQNNGVVDDSQLPKDRFSAERLKGVDSTLKIQPAKLEDSAVYLCASSLEWAGSSYEQYFGPGTRLTVT.

This clonotype was seen only once. A much larger clone differs by one base, so this may be a read error. The rearrangement uses TRBV7-2 and TRBJ2-2, with D unclear. The CDR3 totals 15 residues. Trimming removed 8 bases at V and 6 bases at J, with 19 bases between. CDR1 is SGHTA, CDR2 FQGNSA, per germline. CDR3 in amino acids: CASSRRSVGSGELFF. The CDR3, as DNA: TGTGCCAGCTCCCGTAGGAGCGTGGGGTCCGGGGAGCTGTTTTTT.

This clonotype appeared a few times. The genes are TRBV20-1 and TRBJ2-5; D gene ambiguous. CDR1 is DFQATT, CDR2 SNEGSKA, per germline (reference sequence). Trimming shortened V by 6 bases and J by 4 bases, and 18 bases separated the two germline ends. There are 14 residues in the CDR3. CDR3 in amino acids: CSAYNRQEAETQYF. The CDR3 nucleotides are TGCAGTGCCTATAACCGACAAGAGGCAGAGACCCAGTACTTC.

This chain joins TRBV7-7 and TRBJ2-3, with TRBD1 matching 12 bases. This CDR3 has 15 residues. Germline V gene sequence: CDR1 SSHAT, CDR2 FNYEAQ (reference sequence). V lost 5 bases, J lost 5 bases, and 5 bases stayed unmatched. CDR3 DNA sequence: TGTGCCAGCAGCATAGGGACAGGGGGCAAAGATACGCAGTATTTT. This sequence encodes CASSIGTGGKDTQYF.

For the CDR3, the DNA is TGTGCCAGCAGCCCCGGAGGGGCGATGAAGCAGTTCTTC. This sequence encodes CASSPGGAMKQFF. The chain links TRBV3-1 to TRBJ2-1; D is perhaps TRBD2 (6 bases). CDR1 LGHDT and CDR2 YNNKEL come from the germline V gene (reference sequence). This CDR3 region has 13 residues. Trimming removed 4 bases at V and 11 bases at J, with 15 bases between.

This clonotype was seen more than once but under ten times. V and J are TRBV28 and TRBJ1-2; no clear D. CDR1 is MDHEN, CDR2 SYDVKM, per germline. Trimming removed 5 bases from V and 5 bases from J, with 9 bases in between. This CDR3 comprises 12 residues. CDR3 loop: CASSGEIYGYTF. CDR3 nucleotides: TGTGCCAGCAGTGGGGAAATTTATGGCTACACCTTC.

This rearrangement joins TRBV18 to TRBJ2-1; D gene unclear. Trimming took off 0 bases at V and 4 bases at J, with 7 bases between the two ends. The CDR3 totals 14 residues. Per germline, CDR1 KGHSH and CDR2 LQKENI. CDR3 amino acids: CASSPPGTYNEQFF. DNA of the CDR3: TGTGCCAGCTCACCACCGGGAACGTACAATGAGCAGTTCTTC.